The 10 T cell receptor beta chains below come from one sample, sequenced in a study of T-cell memory formation after mild COVID-19. MiXCR was run by TCRdb on the 5' RACE reads, yielding one entry per CDR3 protein. The table includes under 450,000 distinct CDR3 sequences, approximately 15% detected once. Input material: PBMCs or a T cell subset sorted from them (not recorded which). These receptors came from a man aged 18-30 years who had mild COVID-19 (a few samples of this study predate the infection). Cell type and time point are not known.

The V and J genes are TRBV20-1 and TRBJ1-1; no clear D. The germline gives CDR1 DFQATT, CDR2 SNEGSKA (reference sequence). The length of the CDR3 is 12 residues. Trimming took 3 bases from V and 3 from J, leaving 8 bases between them. CDR3 DNA: TGCAGTGCTAGCAGTGGGGACACTGAAGCTTTCTTT. This codes for CSASSGDTEAFF.

This clonotype was picked up many times. The chain uses TRBV29-1 and TRBJ2-5; perhaps TRBD2 as D (5 bases). V dropped 3 bases and J dropped 4 bases, with 12 bases sitting between them. The CDR3 sequence is 13 residues long. Germline assignment: CDR1 SQVTM and CDR2 ANQGSEA. The CDR3 coding sequence is TGCAGCGTTGAGAAAGGGCGGGTAGAGACCCAGTACTTC. The encoded protein is CSVEKGRVETQYF.

This clonotype was found a few times. The rearrangement joins TRBV7-2 to TRBJ2-7; 8 nucleotides line up with TRBD1. The germline gives CDR1 SGHTA, CDR2 FQGNSA. The CDR3 extends over 15 amino acids. V was clipped by 3 bases and J by 4 bases; unmatched bases: 8. CDR3 protein: CASSFRGRFLYEQYF. The CDR3 nucleotides read TGTGCCAGCAGCTTCAGGGGGCGCTTTCTGTACGAGCAGTACTTC. Complete variable domain (other parts from reference TRBV7-2 and TRBJ2-7): GAGVSQSPSNKVTEKGKDVELRCDPISGHTALYWYRQSLGQGLEFLIYFQGNSAPDKSGLPSDRFSAERTGGSVSTLTIQRTQQEDSAVYLCASSFRGRFLYEQYFGPGTRLTVT.

This clonotype was seen at least ten times. This sequence joins TRBV12-3 or TRBV12-4 and TRBJ2-3; 10 positions agree with TRBD2. CDR3 length: 15 residues. The V gene end was trimmed by 6 bases and the J gene end by 4 bases; junction bases not matched to a gene: 7. The CDR3 DNA reads TGTGCCAGCAGCCCTACTAGCGGGGCCGCAGATACGCAGTATTTT. Translating gives CASSPTSGAADTQYF.

This sequence joins TRBV6-2 or TRBV6-3 and TRBJ2-2, with D perhaps matching TRBD1 (6 bases). Per the germline V gene, CDR1 is MNHEY and CDR2 is SVGEGT. The germline V and J ends were trimmed by 2 bases and 7 bases, with 14 bases remaining between them. The CDR3 consists of 15 residues. The CDR3 nucleotides read TGTGCCAGCAGTTACGCGGCAGGGACATACGGGGAGCTGTTTTTT. Translation gives CASSYAAGTYGELFF.

The table lists this clonotype with a few counts. The chain is built from TRBV5-6 and TRBJ1-5; D ambiguous. Germline CDR1 and CDR2: SGHDT and YYEEEE. Trimming stripped 0 bases from V and 4 bases from J, with 8 bases between. The CDR3 has 14 residues. DNA for the CDR3: TGTGCCAGCAGCTTGGCGGGTAGAAATCAGCCCCAGCATTTT. Translation gives CASSLAGRNQPQHF.

At least ten counts were recorded for this clonotype. The chain joins TRBV6-5 to TRBJ1-3, with 8 bases fitting TRBD1. The germline V gene encodes CDR1 MNHEY and CDR2 SVGAGI. CDR3 length: 17 amino acids. V shed 6 bases and J 0 bases; nucleotides not matched to a gene: 10. Here the CDR3 DNA reads TGTGCCAGCAGCCAAAGGACAGGGCAGACCTCTGGAAACACCATATATTTT. The encoded protein is CASSQRTGQTSGNTIYF.

This clonotype was observed at least ten times. A much larger clone sits a single nucleotide away, making a read error possible. The chain carries TRBV12-3 or TRBV12-4 and TRBJ2-1; possibly TRBD1 or TRBD2 for D (6 bases each). This CDR3 has 12 residues. Between the trimmed V and J ends, which lost 1 base and 9 bases, there was a span of 7 bases. Here the CDR3 DNA reads TGTGCCAGCAGTTTAGGGGGGGCTGAGCAGTTCTTC. This gives the protein CASSLGGAEQFF.

This chain uses TRBV7-2 with TRBJ2-5; the D gene is possibly TRBD2 (6 bases). CDR3 length: 15 residues. The V gene lost 4 bases and the J gene lost 5 bases, with 17 bases spanning the gap. Germline CDR1 SGHTA, CDR2 FQGNSA. The CDR3 spells CASSSWASGEETQYF. The CDR3 DNA sequence: TGTGCCAGCAGCTCGTGGGCCTCGGGGGAGGAGACCCAGTACTTC.

Comment on this clonotype: A much larger clonotype is one base distant, so this may be a read error. The chain links TRBV7-9 to TRBJ2-3; D perhaps matches TRBD2 (6 bases). This CDR3 is 14 amino acids long. V shed 5 bases and J shed 7 bases, with 16 bases lying between them. Germline V gene data show CDR1 as SEHNR and CDR2 as FQNEAQ (reference sequence). The CDR3 sequence: CASSPVAGGNTQYF. As DNA, the CDR3 is TGTGCCAGCAGCCCCGTGGCCGGGGGAAATACGCAGTATTTT.